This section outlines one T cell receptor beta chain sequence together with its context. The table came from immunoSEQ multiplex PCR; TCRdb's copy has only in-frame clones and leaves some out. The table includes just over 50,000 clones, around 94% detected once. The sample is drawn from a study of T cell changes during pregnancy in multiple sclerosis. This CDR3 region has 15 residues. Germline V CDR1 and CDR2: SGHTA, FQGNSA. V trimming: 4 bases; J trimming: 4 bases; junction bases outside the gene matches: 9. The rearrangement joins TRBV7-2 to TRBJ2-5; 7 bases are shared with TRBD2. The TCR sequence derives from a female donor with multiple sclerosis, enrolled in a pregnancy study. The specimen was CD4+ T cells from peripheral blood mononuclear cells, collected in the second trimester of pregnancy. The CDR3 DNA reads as TGTGCCAGCAGCTCCATCGGGGGGATACGAGAGACCCAGTACTTC. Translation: CASSSIGGIRETQYF.